The source of this TCR beta chain is a study of CD8+ T cells in alopecia areata. About the study: The percentage of affected scalp area served as the score of severity for treated patients.

In each case, RNA was isolated and then reverse transcribed into cDNA as the sequencing template. Libraries were prepared by immunoSEQ multiplex PCR; TCRdb keeps only in-frame clonotypes and omits some of them. The sample holds about 190,000 clones, 50% to 70% seen once. Germline V lookup: CDR1 SGHDN, CDR2 FVKESK. The CDR3 consists of 13 residues. The ends were cut back, 5 bases at V and 6 bases at J, with 11 bases in the middle. The treatment: oral pan-JAK inhibitor, 5-10 mg twice daily. This material consisted of CD4+ T cells sorted from blood, taken around week 47, from a patient treated with tofacitinib. The clonotype originates from a human donor with alopecia areata. The chain couples TRBV14 to TRBJ2-1; a weak D match, TRBD1 (6 bases). The CDR3 region has the DNA TGTGCCAGCAGCAGAACACAGGGCAATGAGCAGTTCTTC. This codes for CASSRTQGNEQFF.